These 32 T cell receptor beta chains came from one sample sequenced in a study of a mutant IDH1 vaccine in newly diagnosed glioma. Assay used: immunoSEQ multiplex PCR; TCRdb lists only in-frame clones, some missing. The sample yields tens of thousands of clones, nearly 90% seen once. Time point meaning: week 11, during vaccination. Topical imiquimod was applied with each vaccine dose, which held 300 ug of mutant IDH1 20-mer peptide. These receptors' targets are unknown. The material was PBMCs, obtained from a glioma patient whose treatment included an IDH1 peptide vaccine. These receptors all come from a man aged 18 to 29 with glioma.

V gene TRBV4-1 combines with J gene TRBJ2-5; TRBD2 matches at 12 bases. V was clipped by 0 bases and J by 5 bases; unmatched bases: 4. Germline loops: CDR1 MGHRA, CDR2 YSYEKL. The CDR3 has 16 residues. In DNA, the CDR3 is TGCGCCAGCAGCCAAGATCTAGCGGGAGGGCCGGAGACCCAGTACTTC. Translated: CASSQDLAGGPETQYF.

The CDR3 nucleotides read TGTGCCAGCAGTTACGGACTCCCCCAGGAGCAGTACTTC. Its translation is CASSYGLPQEQYF. The chain employs TRBV7-2 and TRBJ2-7; perhaps TRBD2 as D (5 bases). CDR3 size: 13 residues. Germline CDR1 reads SGHTA; CDR2 reads FQGNSA. Between the trimmed V and J ends, which lost 6 bases and 7 bases, there was a span of 16 bases.

This sequence joins TRBV18 and TRBJ1-1; D unresolved. This CDR3 region has 14 residues. Germline V gives CDR1 KGHSH, CDR2 LQKENI. Between the trimmed V and J ends, which lost 5 bases and 1 base, there was a span of 11 bases. CDR3 bases: TGTGCCAGCTCAAATGGTGGAGGGAACACTGAAGCTTTCTTT. It translates to CASSNGGGNTEAFF.

The chain employs TRBV14 and TRBJ2-7; D perhaps matches TRBD1 (5 bases). Germline CDR1 is SGHDN and CDR2 is FVKESK. This CDR3 region has 18 residues. V was shortened by 0 bases and J by 4 bases, with 22 bases between the two germline ends. CDR3 loop: CASSQDLRGQGESYEQYF. The CDR3 DNA sequence: TGTGCCAGCAGCCAAGATCTTAGGGGCCAGGGCGAGAGTTACGAGCAGTACTTC.

This chain connects TRBV7-2 to TRBJ2-1; 15 bases are a match to TRBD2. In germline, CDR1 is SGHTA, CDR2 FQGNSA. Losses at the gene ends were 6 bases for V and 7 bases for J; bases not matched to a gene: 7. The CDR3 runs to 16 residues. CDR3 DNA sequence: TGTGCCAGCAGTAATCGGGGGACTAGCGGGAGGAATGAGCAGTTCTTC. Its translation is CASSNRGTSGRNEQFF.

The J gene is TRBJ1-2, the V gene TRBV4-2, with 7 nucleotides matching TRBD1. The CDR3 has 16 amino acids. The germline gives CDR1 LGHNA, CDR2 YNFKEQ. With V trimmed by 3 bases and J by 4 bases, 11 bases remained unmatched. The DNA of the CDR3 is TGTGCCAGCAGCCAGGTCTTCGACAGGGCTTCCTATGGCTACACCTTC. Translation gives CASSQVFDRASYGYTF.

This chain links TRBV5-1 with TRBJ2-7; TRBD2 matches at 8 bases. The J segment lost 4 bases and the V segment lost 4 bases, leaving 13 bases of the junction unmatched. The CDR3 is 16 residues long. Germline V gene data show CDR1 as SGHRS and CDR2 as YFSETQ. This CDR3 is CASSEGPGLEGYEQYF. CDR3 bases: TGCGCCAGCAGCGAGGGACCGGGACTAGAGGGGTACGAGCAGTACTTC. Filled out from reference TRBV5-1 and TRBJ2-7, the complete variable domain reads KAGVTQTPRYLIKTRGQQVTLSCSPISGHRSVSWYQQTPGQGLQFLFEYFSETQRNKGNFPGRFSGRQFSNSRSEMNVSTLELGDSALYLCASSEGPGLEGYEQYFGPGTRLTVT.

CDR3 DNA: TGTGCCACCGGGGGGGATAACACCGGGGAGCTGTTTTTT. It specifies CATGGDNTGELFF. This chain joins TRBV2 and TRBJ2-2; 8 positions match TRBD2. This CDR3 is built from 13 residues. V lost 10 bases to trimming and J lost 2 bases; unmatched junction nucleotides: 3. Per the germline V gene, CDR1 is SNHLY and CDR2 is FYNNEI.

Concerning this clone itself: A junction end diverges from the germline sequence, so it may reflect a read error. The chain recombines TRBV7-7 with TRBJ2-7; 11 nucleotides match TRBD2. Germline values: CDR1 SSHAT, CDR2 FNYEAQ (reference sequence). The CDR3 covers 13 residues. CDR3: CASSPGTSGEMYF. CDR3 bases: TGTGCTAGCAGCCCCGGGACTAGCGGTGAAATGTACTTC.

This chain links TRBV2 with TRBJ1-2, with D possibly being TRBD1 (5 bases). The germline V and J ends were trimmed by 4 bases and 2 bases, with 8 bases remaining between them. The CDR3 has 13 amino acids. Germline loops: CDR1 SNHLY, CDR2 FYNNEI. CDR3 protein: CASSVGGNYGYTF. CDR3 in DNA: TGTGCCAGCAGTGTGGGGGGAAACTATGGCTACACCTTC. The full variable domain, its missing parts supplied by reference TRBV2 and TRBJ1-2, is EPEVTQTPSHQVTQMGQEVILRCVPISNHLYFYWYRQILGQKVEFLVSFYNNEISEKSEIFDDQFSVERPDGSNFTLKIRSTKLEDSAMYFCASSVGGNYGYTFGSGTRLTVV.

The rearrangement links TRBV10-3 to TRBJ2-7, with TRBD1 matching over 10 bases. The CDR3 loop spans 15 amino acids. Germline V gene data show CDR1 as ENHRY and CDR2 as SYGVKD. Trimming cost V 4 bases and J 4 bases; bases outside gene matches: 7. The CDR3 coding sequence is TGTGCCATCAGTGGTGGACAGGGGGAGGGGTACGAGCAGTACTTC. It is translated as CAISGGQGEGYEQYF.

The chain uses TRBV18 and TRBJ2-2; D ambiguous. This CDR3 is built from 13 residues. Germline CDR1 reads KGHSH; CDR2 reads LQKENI. The germline V and J ends were trimmed by 2 bases and 0 bases, with 1 base remaining between them. The DNA of the CDR3 is TGTGCCAGCTCACCAGCGAACACCGGGGAGCTGTTTTTT. It codes for CASSPANTGELFF.

V gene TRBV4-3 combines with J gene TRBJ2-6, with D tentatively TRBD1 (5 bases). The CDR3 spans 16 residues. Germline V gene lookup returns CDR1 LGHNA and CDR2 YSLEER. The V end lost 0 bases, the J end lost 1 base, and 7 bases lay between the germline ends. CDR3 DNA: TGCGCCAGCAGCCAAGAGGGGCCTTCTGGGGCCAACGTCCTGACTTTC. It encodes CASSQEGPSGANVLTF.

This clone was observed once. This rearrangement joins TRBV30 to TRBJ1-5; tentative D call: TRBD1 (6 bases). Trimming removed 2 bases from V and 2 bases from J, with 7 bases in between. In germline, CDR1 is GTSNPN, CDR2 SVGIG (reference sequence). The CDR3 consists of 13 residues. CDR3: CAWSNRGNQPQHF. CDR3 in DNA: TGTGCCTGGAGTAACAGGGGCAATCAGCCCCAGCATTTT. The complete variable domain, with remaining parts taken from reference TRBV30 and TRBJ1-5, reads SQTIHQWPATLVQPVGSPLSLECTVEGTSNPNLYWYRQAAGRGLQLLFYSVGIGQISSEVPQNLSASRPQDRQFILSSKKLLLSDSGFYLCAWSNRGNQPQHFGDGTRLSIL.

The chain is built from TRBV7-2 and TRBJ2-7; 8 bases agree with TRBD2. With 3 bases clipped from V and 4 bases from J, the junction kept 5 bases outside the gene matches. The CDR3 runs to 14 residues. Germline V gene sequence: CDR1 SGHTA, CDR2 FQGNSA. The CDR3 region is CASSFSGLEYEQYF. CDR3 DNA sequence: TGTGCCAGCAGCTTCTCGGGACTAGAATACGAGCAGTACTTC.

The chain combines TRBV28 with TRBJ1-2; a possible D gene is TRBD1 (5 bases). V was pared by 1 base and J by 8 bases, with 11 bases between. The CDR3 runs to 13 residues. From germline, CDR1 is MDHEN and CDR2 SYDVKM. The CDR3 reads CASSLYQGGGYTF. The CDR3 DNA reads as TGTGCCAGCAGTTTATACCAGGGCGGCGGCTACACCTTC.

The chain couples TRBV7-9 to TRBJ2-1, with 9 bases aligning to TRBD2. Germline trimming cut 2 bases from V and 5 bases from J; bases unmatched to any gene: 4. The CDR3 runs 15 residues. The germline gives CDR1 SEHNR, CDR2 FQNEAQ (reference sequence). The CDR3 bases are TGTGCCAGCAGCTTACAGACTAGCGGTAACAATGAGCAGTTCTTC. Translation: CASSLQTSGNNEQFF.

This sequence joins TRBV25-1 and TRBJ1-6; TRBD1 matches 8 bases. Germline V gene data show CDR1 as MGHDK and CDR2 as SYGVNS. The CDR3 has 16 residues. J lost 7 bases, V lost 4 bases, and 9 bases had no gene match. The CDR3 spells CASSARTGTMNSPLHF. CDR3 sequence (DNA): TGTGCCAGCAGTGCCAGGACAGGGACGATGAATTCACCCCTCCACTTT.

The rearrangement uses TRBV6-1 and TRBJ2-7, with unresolved D. Trimming stripped 7 bases from V and 2 bases from J, with 12 bases between. Germline V CDR1 and CDR2: MNHNS, SASEGT. The CDR3 totals 13 residues. CDR3 sequence reads: CASTPDGPYEQYF. CDR3 nucleotides: TGTGCCAGCACCCCGGACGGGCCCTACGAGCAGTACTTC.

CDR3 coding DNA: TGTGCCAGCAGCAAAACAGGTCCAAGCTCTGGAAACACCATATATTTT. The encoded protein is CASSKTGPSSGNTIYF. The chain couples TRBV2 to TRBJ1-3; the D gene is possibly TRBD1 (5 bases). This CDR3 is built from 16 residues. Germline CDR1 is SNHLY and CDR2 is FYNNEI. V lost 6 bases, J lost 0 bases, and 15 bases lay in between.

The V gene is TRBV4-2, the J gene TRBJ1-1, with D maybe TRBD1 (5 bases). V gave up 0 bases and J gave up 4 bases, with 9 bases separating them. The CDR3 extends over 14 amino acids. From germline, CDR1 is LGHNA and CDR2 YNFKEQ. The CDR3 here is CASSQEAGITEAFF. CDR3 DNA sequence: TGTGCCAGCAGCCAAGAGGCAGGGATCACTGAAGCTTTCTTT.

The chain has TRBV29-1 and TRBJ2-3, with D possibly TRBD2 on 5 matching bases. Germline V gene sequence: CDR1 SQVTM, CDR2 ANQGSEA. The V gene lost 4 bases and the J gene lost 0 bases, with 5 bases spanning the gap. The CDR3 is made up of 12 amino acids. This CDR3 is CSVGGSTDTQYF. The DNA for the CDR3 is TGCAGCGTTGGAGGGAGCACAGATACGCAGTATTTT.

The chain links TRBV2 to TRBJ1-1; no clear D gene. V was trimmed by 4 bases and J by 1 base, leaving 7 bases between them. This CDR3 spans 13 amino acids. CDR1 SNHLY and CDR2 FYNNEI come from the germline V gene. DNA of the CDR3: TGTGCCAGCAGTGCGCAGAAGAACACTGAAGCTTTCTTT. It is translated as CASSAQKNTEAFF.

This chain links TRBV5-4 with TRBJ1-2; 7 nucleotides align to TRBD1. CDR3 length: 15 amino acids. CDR1 is SGHNT and CDR2 is YYREEE in the germline V gene (reference sequence). The junction had 10 bases not matched to a gene; V was cut back by 0 bases and J by 8 bases. The chain's CDR3 is CASSLGPGGGTGYTF. CDR3 coding DNA: TGTGCCAGCAGCTTGGGGCCAGGGGGTGGAACGGGCTACACCTTC. The full variable domain, completed using reference TRBV5-4 and TRBJ1-2, is ETGVTQSPTHLIKTRGQQVTLRCSSQSGHNTVSWYQQALGQGPQFIFQYYREEENGRGNFPPRFSGLQFPNYSSELNVNALELDDSALYLCASSLGPGGGTGYTFGSGTRLTVV.

The V gene is TRBV25-1, the J gene TRBJ1-2; unclear D gene. CDR1 is MGHDK and CDR2 is SYGVNS in the germline V gene. The germline V and J ends were trimmed by 8 bases and 6 bases, with 13 bases remaining between them. The CDR3 consists of 12 residues. The CDR3 loop is CASQSGVDGYTF. The CDR3 DNA follows: TGTGCCAGCCAGTCCGGGGTTGATGGCTACACCTTC.

V usage is TRBV19 and J usage is TRBJ1-1, with TRBD1 identical over 9 bases. Germline values: CDR1 LNHDA, CDR2 SQIVND (reference sequence). The CDR3 contains 16 residues. V was clipped by 8 bases and J by 4 bases; unmatched bases: 14. This chain's CDR3 is CASQGYPTGGVTEAFF. In nucleotides, the CDR3 is TGTGCCAGTCAAGGCTACCCGACAGGGGGAGTCACTGAAGCTTTCTTT.

This rearrangement joins TRBV30 to TRBJ1-1, with D possibly TRBD1 on 6 matching bases. V was clipped by 8 bases and J by 8 bases, with 12 bases between them. CDR1 and CDR2 from the germline V gene are GTSNPN and SVGIG (reference sequence). The CDR3 is 10 amino acids. DNA for the CDR3: TGTGCCGGCGACAGGACCGAAGCTTTCTTT. Its protein is CAGDRTEAFF.

The chain joins TRBV30 to TRBJ2-1, with 8 positions matching TRBD2. The CDR3 has 16 amino acids. V lost 5 bases to trimming and J lost 3 bases; unmatched junction nucleotides: 12. CDR1 is GTSNPN and CDR2 is SVGIG in the germline V gene (reference sequence). The CDR3 coding sequence is TGTGCCTGGTCCAAATACACCGGGACTAGCTACAATGAGCAGTTCTTC. Translating it yields CAWSKYTGTSYNEQFF.

The chain has TRBV6-5 and TRBJ1-1; 8 nucleotides line up with TRBD1. The CDR3 is 14 amino acids. V shed 6 bases and J 3 bases; nucleotides not matched to a gene: 6. Germline CDR1 and CDR2: MNHEY and SVGAGI. The CDR3 reads CASRGDRRDTEAFF. The CDR3 region has the DNA TGTGCCAGCAGGGGGGACAGGCGGGACACTGAAGCTTTCTTT.

The chain combines TRBV5-1 with TRBJ1-2; 7 bases map to TRBD1. The CDR3 is made up of 17 amino acids. Germline V gives CDR1 SGHRS, CDR2 YFSETQ. V dropped 4 bases and J dropped 5; count of bases not matched to a gene: 17. This CDR3 is CASSLGGTALNVYGYTF. In DNA form, the CDR3 reads TGCGCCAGCAGCCTGGGAGGGACAGCACTAAACGTTTATGGCTACACCTTC.

The CDR3: CASSLFGSAGYEQYF. In DNA, the CDR3 is TGTGCCAGCAGCTTGTTTGGCTCGGCGGGCTACGAGCAGTACTTC. The chain couples TRBV7-6 to TRBJ2-7, with a possible D match to TRBD2 (5 bases). Trimming removed 3 bases from V and 3 bases from J, with 15 bases in between. Germline CDR1 is SGHVS and CDR2 is FNYEAQ. The CDR3 loop spans 15 amino acids.

This clone was counted once. The chain uses TRBV18 and TRBJ2-6, with 8 nucleotides matching TRBD2. This CDR3 is 17 amino acids long. V shed 3 bases and J 0 bases; nucleotides not matched to a gene: 4. From germline, CDR1 is KGHSH and CDR2 LQKENI. The CDR3 reads CASSPPGGGSGANVLTF. The CDR3 DNA sequence: TGTGCCAGCTCACCCCCCGGGGGGGGCTCTGGGGCCAACGTCCTGACTTTC.